The 10 T cell receptor beta chains reported below all come from one sample, sequenced in a study of CD8 T cells in ankylosing spondylitis. TCRdb passed the 5' RACE reads through MiXCR, listing each CDR3 protein once. Here the sample spans tens of thousands of distinct CDR3 sequences, approximately 8% being singletons. Sequenced material: blood. Receptor source: a male donor with ankylosing spondylitis or in good health (not recorded which).

This clonotype was seen only a few times. The chain has TRBV20-1 and TRBJ2-1, with D maybe TRBD2 (6 bases). The CDR3 consists of 14 residues. The germline V gene encodes CDR1 DFQATT and CDR2 SNEGSKA (reference sequence). Trimming stripped 3 bases from V and 6 bases from J, with 15 bases between. The CDR3 sequence is CSARALRRANEQFF. CDR3 DNA sequence: TGCAGTGCTAGGGCGCTTAGGAGGGCCAATGAGCAGTTCTTC.

There are many counts of this clonotype. The chain has TRBV20-1 and TRBJ2-1; D gene ambiguous. The CDR3 has 12 amino acids. Trimming took off 6 bases at V and 10 bases at J, with 16 bases between the two ends. Germline V gene data show CDR1 as DFQATT and CDR2 as SNEGSKA (reference sequence). CDR3 in DNA: TGCAGTGCACTCCACCCTCGACTCGAGCAGTTCTTC. Amino acid sequence: CSALHPRLEQFF.

This clonotype was observed a handful of times. V and J are TRBV4-3 and TRBJ2-1; no definite D call. V was cut by 0 bases and J by 6 bases, with 12 bases left in between. This CDR3 has 15 amino acids. Germline V gene lookup returns CDR1 LGHNA and CDR2 YSLEER. The CDR3 loop reads CASSQDHSRSNEQFF. CDR3 nucleotide sequence: TGCGCCAGCAGCCAAGATCATTCAAGGTCCAATGAGCAGTTCTTC.

In its sample, this clonotype was seen many times. The chain recombines TRBV7-8 with TRBJ1-5; 8 bases are shared with TRBD1. Germline assignment: CDR1 SGHVS and CDR2 FQNEAQ. J gave up 1 base and V 1 base, and 3 bases lay outside the gene matches. The CDR3 has 16 residues. The CDR3 coding sequence is TGTGCCAGCAGCTTAGGGACAGGGACCAGCAATCAGCCCCAGCATTTT. Translating it yields CASSLGTGTSNQPQHF.

This clonotype was found many times. The V gene is TRBV7-2, the J gene TRBJ2-1; 11 bases fit TRBD1. Unmatched junction bases numbered 4, after V lost 0 bases and J lost 3 bases. The germline V gene has CDR1 SGHTA and CDR2 FQGNSA. This CDR3 has 17 amino acids. CDR3 loop: CASSLARTGGGYNEQFF. The DNA of the CDR3 is TGTGCCAGCAGCTTAGCCCGGACAGGGGGCGGCTACAATGAGCAGTTCTTC.

The V and J genes are TRBV30 and TRBJ1-1; TRBD1 matches at 8 bases. The CDR3 has 12 amino acids. The junction had 2 bases not matched to a gene; V was cut back by 2 bases and J by 6 bases. Germline V gene sequence: CDR1 GTSNPN, CDR2 SVGIG (reference sequence). The CDR3 nucleotides are TGTGCCTGGAGTACAGGGGGACCTGAAGCTTTCTTT. Translating it yields CAWSTGGPEAFF.

The chain joins TRBV28 to TRBJ2-1; D ambiguous. CDR3 length: 14 residues. CDR1 MDHEN and CDR2 SYDVKM come from the germline V gene. V lost 4 bases, J lost 6 bases, and 13 bases lay in between. The CDR3 here is CASSSPPETNEQFF. CDR3 nucleotide sequence: TGTGCCAGCAGTTCCCCCCCGGAGACCAATGAGCAGTTCTTC.

This clonotype was detected many times. The gene calls are TRBV28 and TRBJ2-2, with TRBD1 identical over 7 bases. The V segment lost 3 bases and the J segment 5 bases; nucleotides outside the gene matches: 12. The CDR3 covers 17 residues. CDR1 MDHEN and CDR2 SYDVKM come from the germline V gene. CDR3 coding DNA: TGTGCCAGCAGTTTGCGTTTGGGACAGTCGTGGACCGGGGAGCTGTTTTTT. Translated: CASSLRLGQSWTGELFF.

V and J are TRBV4-1 and TRBJ1-4; D remains ambiguous. With 3 bases removed from V and 8 bases from J, the gap between germline ends came to 13 bases. The CDR3 runs 14 residues. Germline V gives CDR1 MGHRA, CDR2 YSYEKL. The chain's CDR3 is CASSQGRVGEKLFF. The CDR3 coding sequence is TGCGCCAGCAGCCAGGGGAGGGTTGGAGAAAAACTGTTTTTT.

In nucleotides, the CDR3 is TGTGCCAGCAGCGGGAGCGGGAGAAGTGGAGATACGCAGTATTTT. Protein sequence: CASSGSGRSGDTQYF. The rearrangement uses TRBV9 and TRBJ2-3; 8 bases are a match to TRBD2. There are 15 residues in the CDR3. CDR1 SGDLS and CDR2 YYNGEE come from the germline V gene. V trimming: 3 bases; J trimming: 5 bases; junction bases outside the gene matches: 8. Based on the CDR3 plus reference TRBV9 and TRBJ2-3, the full variable domain is DSGVTQTPKHLITATGQRVTLRCSPRSGDLSVYWYQQSLDQGLQFLIQYYNGEERAKGNILERFSAQQFPDLHSELNLSSLELGDSALYFCASSGSGRSGDTQYFGPGTRLTVL.